The entry below describes one T cell receptor beta chain. Germline V gene sequence: CDR1 SQVTM, CDR2 ANQGSEA. V was cut by 7 bases and J by 5 bases, with 21 bases left in between. There are 15 residues in the CDR3. The data derive from a study of blood T cell repertoires in COVID-19. About the research overall: Samples taken during acute and convalescent COVID-19 were collected in the United States, Italy and Spain.

Original handling: It was from reference gene primer amplification that nucleated cell counts were estimated. Repertoires were generated with immunoSEQ multiplex PCR, while TCRdb's copy carries only in-frame clones and drops some. V, J and clone size are those of that table, while D and trimming were read from the DNA. The table lists about 52,000 clones, 82% of them singletons. Followed longitudinally, the Seattle patients had been enrolled during active infection. The chain couples TRBV29-1 to TRBJ1-5, with a tentative D call TRBD1 (6 bases). The sample was peripheral blood. The clonotype originates from a man older than 75 with COVID-19, enrolled during active disease. The CDR3 reads CSATKGGGIDQPQHF. Written as DNA, the CDR3 is TGCAGCGCCACAAAAGGGGGGGGGATCGATCAGCCCCAGCATTTT.